The 7 T cell receptor beta chains reported below all come from one sample, sequenced in a study of OX40 agonist ivuxolimab in advanced cancers. Some clones are missing from TCRdb's copy, which holds only in-frame ones; the method was immunoSEQ multiplex PCR. The data contain 66,000 or so clones, 60% to 80% of them singletons. This specimen consisted of CD4+ or CD8+ T cells sorted from blood, obtained in a trial of the OX40 agonist ivuxolimab. The receptors originated from an adult with an advanced solid tumor such as melanoma, head and neck, liver or kidney cancer.

This clone was counted once. V is TRBV30 and J is TRBJ1-1; no definite D call. V shed 3 bases and J shed 1 base, with 9 bases lying between them. The CDR3 spans 13 residues. Germline V gene data show CDR1 as GTSNPN and CDR2 as SVGIG (reference sequence). The CDR3 reads CAWSQDENTEAFF. In nucleotides, the CDR3 is TGTGCCTGGAGCCAGGATGAGAACACTGAAGCTTTCTTT.

The chain recombines TRBV5-1 with TRBJ2-3, with 7 positions matching TRBD2. CDR1 and CDR2 from the germline V gene are SGHRS and YFSETQ. The CDR3 length is 16 residues. V was clipped by 3 bases and J by 3 bases; unmatched bases: 10. This CDR3 is CASSSPRRRETDTQYF. In DNA form, the CDR3 reads TGCGCCAGCAGCTCCCCACGAAGGCGGGAGACAGATACGCAGTATTTT.

This clone was picked up a small number of times. V is TRBV2 and J is TRBJ2-7; possible D gene TRBD2, 6 bases. Deletions cut 3 bases from V and 4 bases from J, with 10 bases between. This CDR3 is 13 amino acids long. In germline, CDR1 is SNHLY, CDR2 FYNNEI. The CDR3 here is CASSDGRKYEQYF. In DNA form, the CDR3 reads TGTGCCAGCAGTGACGGGAGAAAGTACGAGCAGTACTTC.

The V gene is TRBV5-1, the J gene TRBJ2-5, with 7 bases lining up with TRBD2. There are 13 residues in the CDR3. The germline V gene encodes CDR1 SGHRS and CDR2 YFSETQ. J was trimmed by 7 bases and V by 7 bases; bases with no gene match: 10. As DNA, the CDR3 is TGCGCCAGCGCCCGAAGCGGGGCGGGGACCCAGTACTTC. This codes for CASARSGAGTQYF. The whole variable domain, filled in from reference TRBV5-1 and TRBJ2-5, reads KAGVTQTPRYLIKTRGQQVTLSCSPISGHRSVSWYQQTPGQGLQFLFEYFSETQRNKGNFPGRFSGRQFSNSRSEMNVSTLELGDSALYLCASARSGAGTQYFGPGTRLLVL.

The V call is TRBV7-9, the J call TRBJ1-2, with a weak D call TRBD1 (5 bases). CDR3 length: 15 amino acids. Between the trimmed V and J ends, which lost 0 bases and 4 bases, there was a span of 12 bases. Germline lookup yields CDR1 SEHNR and CDR2 FQNEAQ (reference sequence). The CDR3 protein is CASSLAQSGTYGYTF. The CDR3, as DNA: TGTGCCAGCAGCTTAGCGCAATCAGGGACCTATGGCTACACCTTC.

V usage is TRBV19 and J usage is TRBJ2-2; the match to TRBD2 covers 9 bases. The CDR3 has 18 residues. Germline V lookup: CDR1 LNHDA, CDR2 SQIVND (reference sequence). The V segment lost 3 bases and the J segment 6 bases; nucleotides outside the gene matches: 14. Here the CDR3 reads CASSIGSWVAGVPGELFF. The CDR3 DNA is TGTGCCAGTAGTATCGGGTCTTGGGTAGCGGGAGTTCCCGGGGAGCTGTTTTTT.

The V call is TRBV27, the J call TRBJ2-2, with 9 nucleotides matching TRBD1. Per germline, CDR1 MNHEY and CDR2 SMNVEV (reference sequence). The V segment lost 6 bases and the J segment 6 bases; nucleotides outside the gene matches: 8. The CDR3 covers 15 residues. The CDR3, as DNA: TGTGCCAGCAGGTCCGGGACAGGGAGTTCCGGGGAGCTGTTTTTT. Its protein is CASRSGTGSSGELFF.